The clone carrying this T cell receptor beta chain was recorded at least ten times. No antigen is known for it. Each CDR3 protein is one row after TCRdb ran MiXCR on the 5' RACE reads. Of roughly 65,000 distinct CDR3 sequences in the sample, approximately 4.1% were seen once. This entry is derived from a study of neurological immune-mediated disorders. The unsorted libraries were produced from 2 million PBMCs held at -80 C. Whole-study results and caveats: Phylogenetically, 18 of 34 multiple sclerosis patients' repertoires fell into one related-CDR3 cluster, a possible signature.

The CDR3 is 11 amino acids. CDR1 and CDR2 from the germline V gene are DFQATT and SNEGSKA (reference sequence). V shed 3 bases and J 6 bases; nucleotides not matched to a gene: 0. This clonotype was sampled from a man between 50 and 59 years old with multiple sclerosis. Sequenced material: PBMCs. J is TRBJ1-1 and V is TRBV20-1; 8 positions match TRBD1. The CDR3, as DNA: TGCAGTGCTAGGACAGGGGCTGAAGCTTTCTTT. It yields the protein CSARTGAEAFF.